A selection of T cell receptor beta chains follows, all from one sample in a study of PD-1 blockade in classical Hodgkin lymphoma. The repertoire was sequenced with immunoSEQ multiplex PCR; TCRdb's copy has only in-frame clones and lacks some. The data contain 95,000 or so clones, roughly 84% of them seen just once; the ten biggest clones take up approximately 12%. The sample consisted of peripheral blood mononuclear cells (PBMCs), taken at baseline. The origin of the receptors is a human donor with classical Hodgkin lymphoma. Each CDR3 is given with its conserved first and last residue. D genes are given only for firm matches. Clone sizes are given selectively: once, few, many, or a class where the clone is expanded.

v_call	j_call	clone_size	d_call	cdr3_nt	cdr3_aa
TRBV6-5	TRBJ2-1	once	.	TGTGCCAGCAGTAAAGACCGATTCTCCTACAATGAGCAGTTCTTC	CASSKDRFSYNEQFF
TRBV6-5	TRBJ1-2	.	.	TGTGCCAGCAGTTACGAGGGGAACCGGGGCTGCACCTTC	CASSYEGNRGCTF
TRBV5-4	TRBJ2-3	.	TRBD2	TGTGCCAGCTTCTCAGCGGGAAGGCGGGAAGATACGCAGTATTTT	CASFSAGRREDTQYF
TRBV5-1	TRBJ2-3	.	TRBD2	TGCGCCAGCAGTGGGGCAGCGGGAGGGCTGAGCACAGATACGCAGTATTTT	CASSGAAGGLSTDTQYF
TRBV5-6	TRBJ2-2	few	.	TGTGCCAGCAGTTTACTTGGAGGGGAGCTGTTTTTT	CASSLLGGELFF
TRBV19	TRBJ2-7	.	TRBD1	TGTGCCAGTAGTATGCGGAAGGGACAGGGTTCCTACGAGCAGTACTTC	CASSMRKGQGSYEQYF
TRBV19	TRBJ2-5	.	.	TGTGCCAGTAGTATAGCTACGGAGACCCAGTACTTC	CASSIATETQYF
TRBV11-2	TRBJ2-1	.	.	TGTGCCAGCAGCTTAGAACTAGGCCATGAGCAGTTCTTC	CASSLELGHEQFF
TRBV7-6	TRBJ1-1	.	.	TGTGCCAGCAGAAAAGAGGGCGGGCGCGCCACTGAAGCTTTCTTT	CASRKEGGRATEAFF
TRBV18	TRBJ1-2	.	.	TGTGCCAGCTCACCGACCGATTTGGACTATGGCTACACCTTC	CASSPTDLDYGYTF
TRBV7-6	TRBJ2-2	.	.	TGTGCCAGCAGCCCCCGTTCGTGGGAGGAGGCCCCCGGGGAGCTGTTTTTT	CASSPRSWEEAPGELFF
TRBV21-1	TRBJ2-7	.	.	TGTGCCAGCAACCCTACCTGGCGGGAGGTTTACGAGCAGTACTTC	CASNPTWREVYEQYF
TRBV2	TRBJ1-5	.	.	TGTGCCAGCAGTGAGGTGGGGGTTCACGGTCAGCCCCAGCATTTT	CASSEVGVHGQPQHF
TRBV9	TRBJ2-1	.	.	TGTGCCAGCAGCCCAGGGGGGAAATCCTACAATGAGCAGTTCTTC	CASSPGGKSYNEQFF